Listed here are 27 T cell receptor beta chains from one sample, sequenced in a study of Tregs in tolerant kidney transplant recipients. TCRdb's copy holds only in-frame clones and misses some; the assay was immunoSEQ multiplex PCR. The data hold some 69,000 clones, with around 83% observed a single time. Sequenced sample: CD4+ T cells from blood. The receptors were gathered from a human donor in good health.

This clone was seen a handful of times. The J gene is TRBJ1-5, the V gene TRBV29-1, with 11 bases lining up with TRBD1. Germline trimming cut 7 bases from V and 2 bases from J; bases unmatched to any gene: 7. Germline CDR1 and CDR2: SQVTM and ANQGSEA. The CDR3 runs 15 residues. As DNA, the CDR3 is TGCAGCGCCGGGACAGGGGGTGATGGCAATCAGCCCCAGCATTTT. Its protein product is CSAGTGGDGNQPQHF.

The CDR3 DNA reads TGTGCCAGCAGCCTCCCGGGGCAAGGGGGGGATACGCAGTATTTT. Translated, it gives CASSLPGQGGDTQYF. The chain employs TRBV4-2 and TRBJ2-3; D is possibly TRBD1 or TRBD2 (6 bases each). The CDR3 contains 15 residues. The germline V gene encodes CDR1 LGHNA and CDR2 YNFKEQ. V lost 4 bases, J lost 6 bases, and 17 bases lay in between.

The chain joins TRBV19 to TRBJ2-7; TRBD1 or TRBD2 may be the D gene (6 bases each). The CDR3 runs 12 residues. V lost 5 bases to trimming and J lost 9 bases, with 14 bases between them. Per the germline V gene, CDR1 is LNHDA and CDR2 is SQIVND (reference sequence). CDR3 loop: CASSPGAGRQYF. Written as DNA, the CDR3 is TGTGCCAGTAGTCCGGGGGCGGGCCGGCAGTACTTC.

The rearrangement links TRBV7-2 to TRBJ2-3; D is unresolved. V was pared by 6 bases and J by 6 bases, with 16 bases between. Per the germline V gene, CDR1 is SGHTA and CDR2 is FQGNSA. The CDR3 is 14 residues long. The CDR3 DNA reads TGTGCCAGCAGGAGCCCGTCAGGTTCTGATACGCAGTATTTT. Translating it yields CASRSPSGSDTQYF. The full variable domain, in which reference TRBV7-2 and TRBJ2-3 provide the parts outside the CDR3, is GAGVSQSPSNKVTEKGKDVELRCDPISGHTALYWYRQSLGQGLEFLIYFQGNSAPDKSGLPSDRFSAERTGGSVSTLTIQRTQQEDSAVYLCASRSPSGSDTQYFGPGTRLTVL.

The rearrangement uses TRBV30 and TRBJ1-2, with D unclear. This CDR3 region has 12 residues. Trimming pared 7 bases from V and 1 base from J, leaving 10 bases between. Germline V gene lookup returns CDR1 GTSNPN and CDR2 SVGIG (reference sequence). The CDR3 sequence: CALGGFNYGYTF. As DNA, the CDR3 is TGTGCCTTGGGTGGATTTAACTATGGCTACACCTTC.

The chain employs TRBV9 and TRBJ2-5; TRBD2 matches 15 bases. Trimming removed 4 bases from V and 5 bases from J; junction bases left unmatched: 9. The germline gives CDR1 SGDLS, CDR2 YYNGEE. CDR3 size: 17 residues. The CDR3: CASSPRTSGGERETQYF. CDR3 coding DNA: TGTGCCAGCAGCCCTCGGACTAGCGGGGGGGAGCGGGAGACCCAGTACTTC. Combining the CDR3 with reference TRBV9 and TRBJ2-5 gives the whole variable domain DSGVTQTPKHLITATGQRVTLRCSPRSGDLSVYWYQQSLDQGLQFLIQYYNGEERAKGNILERFSAQQFPDLHSELNLSSLELGDSALYFCASSPRTSGGERETQYFGPGTRLLVL.

The genes are TRBV27 and TRBJ1-3; D gene unclear. The CDR3 has 13 residues. The germline V and J ends were trimmed by 9 bases and 0 bases, with 9 bases remaining between them. The germline gives CDR1 MNHEY, CDR2 SMNVEV (reference sequence). In nucleotides, the CDR3 is TGTGCCAGTAAAGATAACTCTGGAAACACCATATATTTT. The encoded protein is CASKDNSGNTIYF.

This rearrangement joins TRBV30 to TRBJ1-1; the match to TRBD1 covers 10 bases. CDR1 GTSNPN and CDR2 SVGIG come from the germline V gene (reference sequence). V lost 4 bases, J lost 0 bases, and 8 bases stayed unmatched. The CDR3 is 16 amino acids. CDR3 in amino acids: CAWTDRGRIMNTEAFF. In DNA, the CDR3 is TGTGCCTGGACCGACAGGGGGCGGATCATGAACACTGAAGCTTTCTTT.

The V call is TRBV25-1, the J call TRBJ2-5; D uncertain. CDR1 is MGHDK and CDR2 is SYGVNS in the germline V gene. Between the trimmed V and J ends, which lost 1 base and 2 bases, there was a span of 8 bases. The CDR3 has 14 residues. The CDR3 DNA is TGTGCCAGCAGTGAATTGTGGGGTCAAGAGACCCAGTACTTC. Translating it yields CASSELWGQETQYF.

This chain connects TRBV6-5 to TRBJ1-2; a weak D match, TRBD1 (6 bases). The CDR3 spans 14 residues. Germline CDR1 MNHEY, CDR2 SVGAGI. V was pared by 2 bases and J by 8 bases, with 15 bases between. In DNA form, the CDR3 reads TGTGCCAGCAGTTACAATGTCGACAGGCGAGGCTACACCTTC. It is translated as CASSYNVDRRGYTF.

V is TRBV27 and J is TRBJ2-3; D gene unclear. This CDR3 has 12 residues. The V gene lost 5 bases and the J gene lost 6 bases, with 9 bases spanning the gap. The germline CDR1 and CDR2 sequences are MNHEY and SMNVEV (reference sequence). Written as DNA, the CDR3 is TGTGCCAGCAGTAGCGTTGGGGATACGCAGTATTTT. It specifies CASSSVGDTQYF.

This clone is a singleton in its sample. This sequence joins TRBV7-9 and TRBJ1-3, with a weak D call TRBD1 (5 bases). The CDR3 has 15 residues. The V gene's germline CDR1 is SEHNR and CDR2 FQNEAQ (reference sequence). Deletions cut 3 bases from V and 0 bases from J, with 9 bases between. In DNA form, the CDR3 reads TGTGCCAGCAGCTTCGAGCAGGGCTCTGGAAACACCATATATTTT. Translating it yields CASSFEQGSGNTIYF.

The rearrangement uses TRBV6-1 and TRBJ2-3, with D possibly matching TRBD1 (7 bases). V lost 6 bases and J 1 base, leaving 14 bases between the germline ends. Germline assignment: CDR1 MNHNS and CDR2 SASEGT. The CDR3 sequence is 15 residues long. The CDR3 coding sequence is TGTGCCAGCAGCCAGGTCAGGGGGGGCACAGATACGCAGTATTTT. Translating it yields CASSQVRGGTDTQYF.

The chain recombines TRBV30 with TRBJ2-7; D possibly corresponds to TRBD1 (8 bases). Trimming took off 1 base at V and 2 bases at J, with 15 bases between the two ends. Per germline, CDR1 GTSNPN and CDR2 SVGIG (reference sequence). The CDR3 consists of 15 residues. The CDR3 bases are TGTGCCTGGAGTGGCACAGGGGGGGGGACCTACGAGCAGTACTTC. This gives the protein CAWSGTGGGTYEQYF. Filled out from reference TRBV30 and TRBJ2-7, the complete variable domain reads SQTIHQWPATLVQPVGSPLSLECTVEGTSNPNLYWYRQAAGRGLQLLFYSVGIGQISSEVPQNLSASRPQDRQFILSSKKLLLSDSGFYLCAWSGTGGGTYEQYFGPGTRLTVT.

The chain carries TRBV7-6 and TRBJ2-5, with 9 nucleotides matching TRBD2. CDR1 and CDR2 from the germline V gene are SGHVS and FNYEAQ. CDR3 length: 15 amino acids. Trimming at V came to 3 bases and at J to 4 bases, leaving 6 bases not matched to a gene. The CDR3 sequence is CASSLGTSPGETQYF. CDR3 nucleotide sequence: TGTGCCAGCAGCTTGGGGACTAGCCCAGGAGAGACCCAGTACTTC.

This clone was seen a single time. V gene TRBV20-1 combines with J gene TRBJ2-7; perhaps TRBD2 as D (5 bases). Germline CDR1 and CDR2: DFQATT and SNEGSKA (reference sequence). With 5 bases removed from V and 3 bases from J, the gap between germline ends came to 8 bases. The CDR3 covers 11 residues. Here the CDR3 reads CSADGDYEQYF. Here the CDR3 DNA reads TGCAGTGCTGACGGGGACTACGAGCAGTACTTC.

This clone was seen only a few times. The J gene is TRBJ2-3, the V gene TRBV6-4, with D tentatively TRBD2 (6 bases). Germline V gene data show CDR1 as MRHNA and CDR2 as SNTAGT. CDR3 size: 16 residues. With 6 bases removed from V and 2 bases from J, the gap between germline ends came to 18 bases. The CDR3 coding sequence is TGTGCCAGCAGCCGCCTTTCGGGAGCGGCCACAGATACGCAGTATTTT. Amino acids: CASSRLSGAATDTQYF.

The J gene is TRBJ2-2, the V gene TRBV9; no firm D call. V shed 5 bases and J shed 6 bases, with 8 bases lying between them. The CDR3 has 12 amino acids. The V gene's germline CDR1 is SGDLS and CDR2 YYNGEE. CDR3 bases: TGTGCCAGCAGTTTAGCCCCCGGGGAGCTGTTTTTT. Amino acids: CASSLAPGELFF.

In its sample, this clone was seen once. The chain carries TRBV29-1 and TRBJ2-5, with TRBD1 identical over 11 bases. Trimming took 4 bases from V and 2 from J; bases not matched to a gene: 6. CDR1 is SQVTM, CDR2 ANQGSEA, per germline. The CDR3 covers 15 residues. CDR3 DNA sequence: TGCAGCGTTGGAACCGGGACAGGGGGACAAGAGACCCAGTACTTC. It codes for CSVGTGTGGQETQYF.

This sequence joins TRBV2 and TRBJ1-4; 8 bases fit TRBD1. This CDR3 has 15 amino acids. Germline V CDR1 and CDR2: SNHLY, FYNNEI. The junction had 9 bases not matched to a gene; V was cut back by 1 base and J by 11 bases. CDR3 sequence reads: CASSEEPQRQGKLFF. Written as DNA, the CDR3 is TGTGCCAGCAGTGAAGAACCCCAGCGACAGGGGAAACTGTTTTTT. The whole variable domain, filled in from reference TRBV2 and TRBJ1-4, reads EPEVTQTPSHQVTQMGQEVILRCVPISNHLYFYWYRQILGQKVEFLVSFYNNEISEKSEIFDDQFSVERPDGSNFTLKIRSTKLEDSAMYFCASSEEPQRQGKLFFGSGTQLSVL.

The chain couples TRBV10-1 to TRBJ2-7; D not resolved. Germline CDR1 is WNHNN and CDR2 is SYGVQD (reference sequence). The germline V and J ends were trimmed by 0 bases and 0 bases, with 9 bases remaining between them. This CDR3 spans 15 amino acids. The CDR3 nucleotides read TGCGCCAGCAGTGAGTCGGGCAGGCGCTCCTACGAGCAGTACTTC. Encoded protein: CASSESGRRSYEQYF.

The gene calls are TRBV5-1 and TRBJ2-1; 7 nucleotides agree with TRBD2. The CDR3 length is 14 residues. J gave up 4 bases and V 3 bases, and 4 bases lay outside the gene matches. Per the germline V gene, CDR1 is SGHRS and CDR2 is YFSETQ. In nucleotides, the CDR3 is TGCGCCAGCAGCTGGTGGGGGGGATACAATGAGCAGTTCTTC. It is translated as CASSWWGGYNEQFF.

V usage is TRBV25-1 and J usage is TRBJ1-2, with D possibly matching TRBD1 (5 bases). There are 14 residues in the CDR3. The V and J ends lost 3 bases and 1 base respectively, with 9 bases between them. CDR1 is MGHDK and CDR2 is SYGVNS in the germline V gene. This chain's CDR3 is CASSDRTINYGYTF. The CDR3 nucleotides read TGTGCCAGCAGTGACCGGACAATTAACTATGGCTACACCTTC.

The CDR3 loop is CASRPADYGYTF. The CDR3 DNA sequence: TGCGCCAGCAGGCCTGCGGACTATGGCTACACCTTC. The gene calls are TRBV5-1 and TRBJ1-2; D ambiguous. The CDR3 spans 12 residues. V lost 5 bases and J 3 bases, leaving 8 bases between the germline ends. Germline CDR1 and CDR2: SGHRS and YFSETQ.

The V and J genes are TRBV6-5 and TRBJ2-5; weak D call: TRBD2 (5 bases). The CDR3 is made up of 14 amino acids. Trimming left V 4 bases short and J 0 bases short, with 9 bases between. Germline V CDR1 and CDR2: MNHEY, SVGAGI. The CDR3 spells CASSSPGYQETQYF. Here the CDR3 DNA reads TGTGCCAGCAGTTCTCCGGGATACCAAGAGACCCAGTACTTC.

The CDR3 DNA reads TGTGCCAGCAGCTTATCTGGGACAGGGGGTGAAAAACTGTTTTTT. Its protein product is CASSLSGTGGEKLFF. The V and J genes are TRBV7-6 and TRBJ1-4; 11 bases match TRBD1. Germline CDR1 SGHVS, CDR2 FNYEAQ. This CDR3 has 15 amino acids. After removal of 2 bases from V and 7 bases from J, the junction contained 3 bases not matched to a gene. The whole variable domain, filled in from reference TRBV7-6 and TRBJ1-4, reads GAGVSQSPRYKVTKRGQDVALRCDPISGHVSLYWYRQALGQGPEFLTYFNYEAQQDKSGLPNDRFSAERPEGSISTLTIQRTEQRDSAMYRCASSLSGTGGEKLFFGSGTQLSVL.

The table lists this clone with a few counts. The DNA for the CDR3 is TGTGCCAGCAGCCAACAACGCGGCGGAGTAGGGAACACCGGGGAGCTGTTTTTT. This translates into CASSQQRGGVGNTGELFF. The rearrangement joins TRBV7-9 to TRBJ2-2; no reliable D call. Trimming removed 5 bases from V and 1 base from J, with 20 bases in between. In germline, CDR1 is SEHNR, CDR2 FQNEAQ (reference sequence). This CDR3 spans 18 amino acids.